These 15 T cell receptor beta chains came from one sample sequenced in a study of identical twins. TCRdb re-called the 5' RACE reads with MiXCR, one entry per CDR3 protein. The sample holds about 470,000 distinct CDR3 sequences, 20% to 25% seen once. The sample also formed part of further work on T cells expressing NK-cell markers.

The sequencing input was CD4+ T cells sorted from blood. The receptors originated from a woman aged 18-35 years in good health.

This clonotype occurred many times. The CDR3: CASSLQRNSPLHF. The CDR3 DNA reads as TGTGCCAGCAGTTTACAGCGGAATTCACCCCTCCACTTT. This chain connects TRBV27 to TRBJ1-6; D remains unclear. The germline gives CDR1 MNHEY, CDR2 SMNVEV (reference sequence). The CDR3 has 13 amino acids. Trimming left V 2 bases short and J 7 bases short, with 6 bases between.

The genes are TRBV9 and TRBJ1-5, with D perhaps TRBD1 (6 bases). Germline V CDR1 and CDR2: SGDLS, YYNGEE. Trimming removed 4 bases at V and 5 bases at J, with 19 bases between. This CDR3 comprises 16 residues. The CDR3 loop is CASSPRQRGNDQPQHF. Here the CDR3 DNA reads TGTGCCAGCAGCCCTCGTCAAAGGGGGAACGATCAGCCCCAGCATTTT.

The chain joins TRBV5-6 to TRBJ2-3; no reliable D call. The V end lost 6 bases, the J end lost 2 bases, and 4 bases lay between the germline ends. The CDR3 runs 11 residues. Germline lookup yields CDR1 SGHDT and CDR2 YYEEEE. This CDR3 reads CASIDTDTQYF. CDR3 in DNA: TGTGCCAGCATCGACACAGATACGCAGTATTTT. Together with reference TRBV5-6 and TRBJ2-3, the CDR3 gives the full variable domain: DAGVTQSPTHLIKTRGQQVTLRCSPKSGHDTVSWYQQALGQGPQFIFQYYEEEERQRGNFPDRFSGHQFPNYSSELNVNALLLGDSALYLCASIDTDTQYFGPGTRLTVL.

Only a few counts were recorded for this clonotype. V gene TRBV20-1 combines with J gene TRBJ2-1, with D perhaps matching TRBD2 (5 bases). The CDR3 sequence is 13 residues long. Germline loops: CDR1 DFQATT, CDR2 SNEGSKA (reference sequence). Trimming removed 3 bases from V and 2 bases from J, with 8 bases in between. CDR3 DNA sequence: TGCAGTGCTAGTAAGGAGGCCTACAATGAGCAGTTCTTC. Protein: CSASKEAYNEQFF.

At least ten counts were recorded for this clonotype. This chain joins TRBV7-2 and TRBJ2-5; D remains unclear. Germline V CDR1 and CDR2: SGHTA, FQGNSA. The CDR3 spans 11 residues. Trimming removed 6 bases from V and 5 bases from J, with 7 bases in between. The DNA for the CDR3 is TGTGCCAGCAGTTTATCGGAGACCCAGTACTTC. This codes for CASSLSETQYF.

The table lists this clonotype with a few counts. J is TRBJ2-1 and V is TRBV11-1; 14 positions match TRBD2. The CDR3 totals 18 residues. Unmatched junction bases numbered 7, after V lost 4 bases and J lost 2 bases. Germline loops: CDR1 SGHAT, CDR2 FQDESV (reference sequence). CDR3 sequence (DNA): TGTGCCAGCAGCTCGACTAGCGGGGGGGCCATAACCTACAATGAGCAGTTCTTC. This sequence encodes CASSSTSGGAITYNEQFF.

The J gene is TRBJ2-1, the V gene TRBV20-1; maybe TRBD2 (7 bases). CDR3 length equals 16 residues. Germline V gene sequence: CDR1 DFQATT, CDR2 SNEGSKA (reference sequence). V lost 1 base and J 0 bases, leaving 13 bases between the germline ends. The CDR3 DNA follows: TGCAGTGCTAGAGCCCGGGGGGCCAGCTCCTACAATGAGCAGTTCTTC. This sequence encodes CSARARGASSYNEQFF.

This clonotype was counted between two and nine times. The chain uses TRBV18 and TRBJ1-5, with D possibly matching TRBD1 (5 bases). V was cut by 3 bases and J by 3 bases, with 6 bases left in between. The CDR3 spans 13 residues. Germline V gene lookup returns CDR1 KGHSH and CDR2 LQKENI. CDR3 DNA sequence: TGTGCCAGCTCACCGGGGCCCAATCAGCCCCAGCATTTT. Protein sequence: CASSPGPNQPQHF.

This clonotype has a handful of counts. The chain carries TRBV10-3 and TRBJ2-1; possible D gene TRBD2, 6 bases. Germline values: CDR1 ENHRY, CDR2 SYGVKD. The CDR3 is made up of 14 amino acids. V was trimmed by 1 base and J by 9 bases, leaving 13 bases between them. This CDR3 reads CAISELREVAEQFF. Written as DNA, the CDR3 is TGTGCCATCAGTGAGTTGAGGGAGGTTGCTGAGCAGTTCTTC.

This clonotype was seen a handful of times. This sequence joins TRBV5-1 and TRBJ1-1; no clear D. This CDR3 comprises 14 residues. Germline V gene data show CDR1 as SGHRS and CDR2 as YFSETQ. V was pared by 1 base and J by 0 bases, with 7 bases between. The CDR3 DNA follows: TGCGCCAGCAGCTTGCTCGCGATGAACACTGAAGCTTTCTTT. Protein product: CASSLLAMNTEAFF.

The rearrangement joins TRBV19 to TRBJ2-1; possibly TRBD1 or TRBD2 for D (5 bases each). This CDR3 contains 16 residues. Germline CDR1 reads LNHDA; CDR2 reads SQIVND (reference sequence). Trimming removed 6 bases at V and 9 bases at J, with 24 bases between. The chain's CDR3 is CASSRSRGVVGGEQFF. In nucleotides, the CDR3 is TGTGCCAGTAGCCGGAGCAGAGGGGTAGTTGGAGGTGAGCAGTTCTTC.

The chain combines TRBV2 with TRBJ2-7, with D perhaps matching TRBD2 (6 bases). The V end lost 6 bases, the J end lost 7 bases, and 25 bases lay between the germline ends. The germline gives CDR1 SNHLY, CDR2 FYNNEI. The CDR3 extends over 16 amino acids. Here the CDR3 DNA reads TGTGCCAGCAGCCGGGACTCCAAATCAGGGAAAGGGGAGCAGTACTTC. Protein product: CASSRDSKSGKGEQYF.

In this sample, this clonotype turned up a few times. The rearrangement uses TRBV7-9 and TRBJ2-1; D may be TRBD1 (5 bases). Trimming cost V 3 bases and J 4 bases, with 13 bases left between them. Looked up from germline, CDR1 is SEHNR and CDR2 is FQNEAQ (reference sequence). The CDR3 spans 15 residues. The CDR3 nucleotides read TGTGCCAGCAGCTTCGGCAGGGCAACATACAATGAGCAGTTCTTC. Translated: CASSFGRATYNEQFF.

The chain joins TRBV20-1 to TRBJ2-1, with D hard to call. V was shortened by 8 bases and J by 0 bases, with 11 bases between the two germline ends. The germline gives CDR1 DFQATT, CDR2 SNEGSKA (reference sequence). CDR3 size: 13 residues. The DNA of the CDR3 is TGCAGTCCTTGGACCAGCTCCTACAATGAGCAGTTCTTC. It yields the protein CSPWTSSYNEQFF.

This clonotype was picked up a small number of times. This chain links TRBV5-1 with TRBJ2-1; 8 nucleotides agree with TRBD2. Germline CDR1 SGHRS, CDR2 YFSETQ. V lost 0 bases, J lost 7 bases, and 6 bases stayed unmatched. This CDR3 comprises 15 residues. The CDR3 DNA reads TGCGCCAGCAGCTTGGTCCTAGCGGGCTCTAATGAGCAGTTCTTC. It is translated as CASSLVLAGSNEQFF. The variable domain in full, completed from reference TRBV5-1 and TRBJ2-1, reads KAGVTQTPRYLIKTRGQQVTLSCSPISGHRSVSWYQQTPGQGLQFLFEYFSETQRNKGNFPGRFSGRQFSNSRSEMNVSTLELGDSALYLCASSLVLAGSNEQFFGPGTRLTVL.